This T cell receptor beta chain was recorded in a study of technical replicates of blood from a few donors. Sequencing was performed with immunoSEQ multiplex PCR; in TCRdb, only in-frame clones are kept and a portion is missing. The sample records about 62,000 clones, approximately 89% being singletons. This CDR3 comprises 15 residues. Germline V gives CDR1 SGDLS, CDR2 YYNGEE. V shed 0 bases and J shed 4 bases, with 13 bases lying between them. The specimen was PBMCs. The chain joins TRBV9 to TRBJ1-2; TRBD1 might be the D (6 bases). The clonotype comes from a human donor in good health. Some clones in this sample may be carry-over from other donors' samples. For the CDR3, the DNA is TGTGCCAGCAGCGTAGGGTTTGGGGGCCCCTATGGCTACACCTTC. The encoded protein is CASSVGFGGPYGYTF.